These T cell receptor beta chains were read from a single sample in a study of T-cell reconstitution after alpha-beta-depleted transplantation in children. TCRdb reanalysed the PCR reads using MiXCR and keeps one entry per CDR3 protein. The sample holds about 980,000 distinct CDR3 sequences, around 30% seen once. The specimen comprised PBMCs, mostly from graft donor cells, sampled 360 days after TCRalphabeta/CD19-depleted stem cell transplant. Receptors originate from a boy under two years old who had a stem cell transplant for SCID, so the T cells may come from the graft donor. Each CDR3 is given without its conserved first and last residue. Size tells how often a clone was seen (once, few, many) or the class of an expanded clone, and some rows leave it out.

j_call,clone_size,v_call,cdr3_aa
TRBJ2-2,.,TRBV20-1,SADPLSPSYSGELF
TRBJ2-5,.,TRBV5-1,ASSLKGHQETQY
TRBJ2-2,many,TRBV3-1,ASSQPLLSSGGPANTGELF
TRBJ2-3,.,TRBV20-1,SARTSGGAGTDTQY
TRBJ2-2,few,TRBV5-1,ASSLPEDRGNTGELF
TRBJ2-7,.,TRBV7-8,ASSAAGTVTYEQY
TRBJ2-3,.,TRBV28,ASSSGTRTDTQY
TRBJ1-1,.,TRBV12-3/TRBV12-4,ASSRDSHTEAF
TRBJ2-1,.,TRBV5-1,ASSEPQGTGYNEQF
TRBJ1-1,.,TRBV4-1,ASSQVSTRAF
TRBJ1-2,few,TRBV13,ASSFTGTVYGYT
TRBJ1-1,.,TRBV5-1,ASCPGAGNTEAF
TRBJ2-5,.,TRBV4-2,ASSQTGGETQY
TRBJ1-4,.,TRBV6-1,ASSPRWRGGEKLF
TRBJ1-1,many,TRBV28,ASRIAGTGGSSTEAF
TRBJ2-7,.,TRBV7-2,ASSLVGAKTYEQY
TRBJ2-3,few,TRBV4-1,ASSQGARQGTDTQY
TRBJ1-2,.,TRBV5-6,ASSLTNSYYRVGYT
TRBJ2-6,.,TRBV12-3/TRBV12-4,ASSLTPVPSGANVLT
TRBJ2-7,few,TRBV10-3,AISMARGPYEQY
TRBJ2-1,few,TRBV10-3,AISLGEGVSNEQF
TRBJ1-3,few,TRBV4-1,ASSLPSRGHSGNTIY
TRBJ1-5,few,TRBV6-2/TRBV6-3,ASSPDGHSNQPQH
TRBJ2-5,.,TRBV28,ASRTSSGGTETQY
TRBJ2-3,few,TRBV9,ASSLRQGTRTDTQY
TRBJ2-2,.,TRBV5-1,ASSLDPSPATGELF
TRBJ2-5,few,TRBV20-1,SAQWSVQETQY
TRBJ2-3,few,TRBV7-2,ASSHSQGRDTQY
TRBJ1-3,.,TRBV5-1,ASSLVSPTPGNTIY
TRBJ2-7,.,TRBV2,ASGGIDYEQY
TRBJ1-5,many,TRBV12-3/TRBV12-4,ASSPLGSNQPQH